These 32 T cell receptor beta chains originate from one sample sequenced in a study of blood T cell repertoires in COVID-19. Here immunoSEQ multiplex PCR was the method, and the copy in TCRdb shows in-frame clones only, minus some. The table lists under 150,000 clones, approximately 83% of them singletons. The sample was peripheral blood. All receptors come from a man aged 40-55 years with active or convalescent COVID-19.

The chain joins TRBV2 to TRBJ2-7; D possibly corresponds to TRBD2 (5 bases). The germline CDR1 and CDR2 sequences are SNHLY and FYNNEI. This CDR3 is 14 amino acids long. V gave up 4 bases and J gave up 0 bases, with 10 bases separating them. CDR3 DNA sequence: TGTGCCAGCAGTGCACTAGTCATCTCCTACGAGCAGTACTTC. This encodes CASSALVISYEQYF.

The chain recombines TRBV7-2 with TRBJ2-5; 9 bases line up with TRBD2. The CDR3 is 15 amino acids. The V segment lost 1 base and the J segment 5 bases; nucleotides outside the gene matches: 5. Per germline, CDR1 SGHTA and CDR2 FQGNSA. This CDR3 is CASSLGSGGRETQYF. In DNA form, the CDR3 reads TGTGCCAGCAGCTTAGGCAGCGGGGGGAGGGAGACCCAGTACTTC.

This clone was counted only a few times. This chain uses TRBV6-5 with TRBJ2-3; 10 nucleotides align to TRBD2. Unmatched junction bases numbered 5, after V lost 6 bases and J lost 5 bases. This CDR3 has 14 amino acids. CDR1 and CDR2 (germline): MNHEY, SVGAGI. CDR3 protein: CASRVAGGRDTQYF. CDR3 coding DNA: TGTGCCAGCAGAGTAGCGGGGGGTAGAGATACGCAGTATTTT.

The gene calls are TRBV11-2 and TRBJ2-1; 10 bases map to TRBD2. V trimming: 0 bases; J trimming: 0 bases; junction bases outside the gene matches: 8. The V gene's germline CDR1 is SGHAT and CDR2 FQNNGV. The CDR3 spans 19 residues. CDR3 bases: TGTGCCAGCAGCTTAGATGGGCTAGCGGGGGACCTCTCCTACAATGAGCAGTTCTTC. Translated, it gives CASSLDGLAGDLSYNEQFF.

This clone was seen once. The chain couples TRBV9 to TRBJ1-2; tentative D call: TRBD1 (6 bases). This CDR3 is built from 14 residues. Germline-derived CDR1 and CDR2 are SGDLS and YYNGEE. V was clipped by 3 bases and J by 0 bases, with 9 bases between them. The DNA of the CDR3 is TGTGCCAGCAGCGGAACAGGGTCTAACTATGGCTACACCTTC. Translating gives CASSGTGSNYGYTF.

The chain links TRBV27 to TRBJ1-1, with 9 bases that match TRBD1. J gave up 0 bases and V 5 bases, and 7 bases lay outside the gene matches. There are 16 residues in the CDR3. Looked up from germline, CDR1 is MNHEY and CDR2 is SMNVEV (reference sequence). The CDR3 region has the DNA TGTGCCAGCAGTCAACGGACAGGGGCCATGAACACTGAAGCTTTCTTT. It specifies CASSQRTGAMNTEAFF.

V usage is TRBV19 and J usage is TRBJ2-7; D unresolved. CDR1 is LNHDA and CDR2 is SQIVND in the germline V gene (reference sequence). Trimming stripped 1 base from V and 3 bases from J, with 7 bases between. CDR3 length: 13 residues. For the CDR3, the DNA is TGTGCCAGTAGTATAGTGGGCAACTACGAGCAGTACTTC. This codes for CASSIVGNYEQYF.

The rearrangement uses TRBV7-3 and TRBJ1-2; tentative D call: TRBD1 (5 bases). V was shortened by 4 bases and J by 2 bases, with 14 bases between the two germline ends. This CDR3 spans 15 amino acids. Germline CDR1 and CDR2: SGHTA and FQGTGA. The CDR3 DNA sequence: TGTGCCAGCAGCTCACCGCCGACAGAGAACTATGGCTACACCTTC. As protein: CASSSPPTENYGYTF.

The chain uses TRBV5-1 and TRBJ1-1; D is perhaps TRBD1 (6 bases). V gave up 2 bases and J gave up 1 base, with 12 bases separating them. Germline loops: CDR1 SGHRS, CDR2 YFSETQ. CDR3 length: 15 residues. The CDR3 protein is CASSLSGAGNTEAFF. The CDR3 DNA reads TGCGCCAGCAGCTTATCAGGGGCAGGGAACACTGAAGCTTTCTTT.

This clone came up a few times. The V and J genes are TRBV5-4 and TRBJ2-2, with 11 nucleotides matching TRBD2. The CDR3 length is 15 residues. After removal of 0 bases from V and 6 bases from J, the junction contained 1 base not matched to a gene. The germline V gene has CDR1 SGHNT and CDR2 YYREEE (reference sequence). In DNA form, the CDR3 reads TGTGCCAGCAGCTTGGGACTAGCGGGGCCCGGGGAGCTGTTTTTT. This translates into CASSLGLAGPGELFF.

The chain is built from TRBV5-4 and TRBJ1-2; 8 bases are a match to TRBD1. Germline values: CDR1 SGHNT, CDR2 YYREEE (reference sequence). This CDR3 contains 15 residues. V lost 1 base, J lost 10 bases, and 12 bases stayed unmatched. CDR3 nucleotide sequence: TGTGCCAGCAGCTTGCGTGCGACAGGGGATTCGGTCTACACCTTC. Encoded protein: CASSLRATGDSVYTF.

CDR3: CASSTGAEYEQYF. CDR3 coding DNA: TGTGCCAGCAGCACAGGGGCTGAGTACGAGCAGTACTTC. V gene TRBV5-4 combines with J gene TRBJ2-7; TRBD1 matches at 7 bases. From germline, CDR1 is SGHNT and CDR2 YYREEE (reference sequence). This CDR3 is 13 amino acids long. The V gene end was trimmed by 4 bases and the J gene end by 4 bases; junction bases not matched to a gene: 5.

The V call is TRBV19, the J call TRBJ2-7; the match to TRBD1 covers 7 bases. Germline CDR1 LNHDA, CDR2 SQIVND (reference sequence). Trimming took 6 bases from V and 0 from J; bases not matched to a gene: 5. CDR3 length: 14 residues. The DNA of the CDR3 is TGTGCCAGTAGGGTGGGGACAGCCTCCTACGAGCAGTACTTC. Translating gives CASRVGTASYEQYF.

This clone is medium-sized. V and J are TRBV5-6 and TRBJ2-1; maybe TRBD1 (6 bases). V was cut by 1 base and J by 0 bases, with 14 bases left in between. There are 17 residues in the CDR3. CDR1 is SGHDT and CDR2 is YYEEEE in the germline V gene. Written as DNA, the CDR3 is TGTGCCAGCAGCTTGAGTGGGGGCCCAAGCTCCTACAATGAGCAGTTCTTC. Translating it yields CASSLSGGPSSYNEQFF. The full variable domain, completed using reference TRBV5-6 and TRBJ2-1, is DAGVTQSPTHLIKTRGQQVTLRCSPKSGHDTVSWYQQALGQGPQFIFQYYEEEERQRGNFPDRFSGHQFPNYSSELNVNALLLGDSALYLCASSLSGGPSSYNEQFFGPGTRLTVL.

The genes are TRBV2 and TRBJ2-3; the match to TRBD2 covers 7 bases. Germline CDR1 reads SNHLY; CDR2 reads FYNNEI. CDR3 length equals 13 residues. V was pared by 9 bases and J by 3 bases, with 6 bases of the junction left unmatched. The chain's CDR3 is CARGGRVTDTQYF. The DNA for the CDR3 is TGTGCCAGGGGGGGGAGGGTTACAGATACGCAGTATTTT.

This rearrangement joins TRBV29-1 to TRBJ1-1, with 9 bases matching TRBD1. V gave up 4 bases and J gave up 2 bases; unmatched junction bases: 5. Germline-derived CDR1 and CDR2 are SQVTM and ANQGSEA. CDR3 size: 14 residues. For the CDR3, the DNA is TGCAGCGTTGTTGGACAGGGGACCAACACTGAAGCTTTCTTT. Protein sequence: CSVVGQGTNTEAFF. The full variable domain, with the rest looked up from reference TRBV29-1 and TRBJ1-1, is SAVISQKPSRDICQRGTSLTIQCQVDSQVTMMFWYRQQPGQSLTLIATANQGSEATYESGFVIDKFPISRPNLTFSTLTVSNMSPEDSSIYLCSVVGQGTNTEAFFGQGTRLTVV.

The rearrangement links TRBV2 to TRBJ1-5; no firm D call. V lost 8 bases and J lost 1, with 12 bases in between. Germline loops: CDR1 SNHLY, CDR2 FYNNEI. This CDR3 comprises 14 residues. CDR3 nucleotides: TGTGCCAGCGGTTTAGAGGGCAGCAATCAGCCCCAGCATTTT. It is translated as CASGLEGSNQPQHF.

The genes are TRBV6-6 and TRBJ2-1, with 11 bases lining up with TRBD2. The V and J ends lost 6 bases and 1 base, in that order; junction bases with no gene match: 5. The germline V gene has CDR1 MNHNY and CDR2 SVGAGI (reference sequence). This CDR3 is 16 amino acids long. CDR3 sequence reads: CASRNSGGASYNEQFF. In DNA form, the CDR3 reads TGTGCCAGCAGAAATAGCGGGGGGGCTTCCTACAATGAGCAGTTCTTC.

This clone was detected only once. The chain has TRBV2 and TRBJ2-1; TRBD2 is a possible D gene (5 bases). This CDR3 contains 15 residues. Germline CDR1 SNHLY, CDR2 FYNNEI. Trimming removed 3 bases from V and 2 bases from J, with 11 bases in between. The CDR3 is CASSEELVAYNEQFF. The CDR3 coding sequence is TGTGCCAGCAGTGAGGAACTAGTAGCCTACAATGAGCAGTTCTTC.

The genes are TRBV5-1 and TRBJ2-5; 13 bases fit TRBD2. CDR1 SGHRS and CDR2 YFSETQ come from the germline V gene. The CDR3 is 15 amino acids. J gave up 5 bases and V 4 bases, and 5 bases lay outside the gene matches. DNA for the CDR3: TGCGCCAGCAGCCTCGGGACTAGCGGGGTGGAGACCCAGTACTTC. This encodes CASSLGTSGVETQYF.

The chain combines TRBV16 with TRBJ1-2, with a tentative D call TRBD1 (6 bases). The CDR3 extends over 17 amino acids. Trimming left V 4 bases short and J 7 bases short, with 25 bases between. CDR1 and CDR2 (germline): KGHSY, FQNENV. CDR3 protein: CASSPRGGAGWLGGYTF. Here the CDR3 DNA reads TGTGCCAGCAGCCCCCGAGGGGGGGCTGGATGGCTTGGTGGCTACACCTTC. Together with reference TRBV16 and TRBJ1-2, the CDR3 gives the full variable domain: GEEVAQTPKHLVRGEGQKAKLYCAPIKGHSYVFWYQQVLKNEFKFLISFQNENVFDETGMPKERFSAKCLPNSPCSLEIQATKLEDSAVYFCASSPRGGAGWLGGYTFGSGTRLTVV.

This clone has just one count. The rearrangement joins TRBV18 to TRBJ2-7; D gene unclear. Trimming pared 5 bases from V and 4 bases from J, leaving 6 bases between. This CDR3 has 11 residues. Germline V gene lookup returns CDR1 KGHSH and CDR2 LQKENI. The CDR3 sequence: CASSKEYEQYF. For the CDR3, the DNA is TGTGCCAGCTCAAAAGAGTACGAGCAGTACTTC.

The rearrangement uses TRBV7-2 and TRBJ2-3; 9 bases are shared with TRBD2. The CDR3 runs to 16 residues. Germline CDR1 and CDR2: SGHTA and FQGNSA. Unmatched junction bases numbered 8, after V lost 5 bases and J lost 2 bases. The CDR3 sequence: CASSPAPGLATDTQYF. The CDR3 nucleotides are TGTGCCAGCAGCCCCGCCCCGGGACTAGCCACAGATACGCAGTATTTT. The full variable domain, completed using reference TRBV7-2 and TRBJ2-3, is GAGVSQSPSNKVTEKGKDVELRCDPISGHTALYWYRQSLGQGLEFLIYFQGNSAPDKSGLPSDRFSAERTGGSVSTLTIQRTQQEDSAVYLCASSPAPGLATDTQYFGPGTRLTVL.

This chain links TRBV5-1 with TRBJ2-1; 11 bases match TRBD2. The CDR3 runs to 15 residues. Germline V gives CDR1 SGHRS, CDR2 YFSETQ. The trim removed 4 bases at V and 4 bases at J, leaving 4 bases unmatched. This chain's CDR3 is CASSHPSGGYNEQFF. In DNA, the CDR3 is TGCGCCAGCAGCCACCCTAGCGGGGGGTACAATGAGCAGTTCTTC.

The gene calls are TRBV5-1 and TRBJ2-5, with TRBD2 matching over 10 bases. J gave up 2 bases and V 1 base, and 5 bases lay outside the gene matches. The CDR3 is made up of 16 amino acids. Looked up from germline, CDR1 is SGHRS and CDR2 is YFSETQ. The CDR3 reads CASSLMVAGGQETQYF. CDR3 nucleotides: TGCGCCAGCAGCTTGATGGTAGCGGGGGGTCAAGAGACCCAGTACTTC.

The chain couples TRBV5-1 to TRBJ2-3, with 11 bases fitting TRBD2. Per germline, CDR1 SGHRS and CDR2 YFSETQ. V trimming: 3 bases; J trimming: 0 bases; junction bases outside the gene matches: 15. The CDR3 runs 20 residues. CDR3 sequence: CASSSTIVAGGISSTDTQYF. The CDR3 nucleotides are TGCGCCAGCAGCTCTACAATTGTAGCGGGGGGGATTTCTAGCACAGATACGCAGTATTTT.

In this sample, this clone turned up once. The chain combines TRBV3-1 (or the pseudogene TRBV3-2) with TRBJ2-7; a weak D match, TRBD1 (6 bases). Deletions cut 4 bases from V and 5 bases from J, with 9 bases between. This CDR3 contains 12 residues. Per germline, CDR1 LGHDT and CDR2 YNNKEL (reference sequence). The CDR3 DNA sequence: TGTGCCAGCAGCCTATACAGGGACGAGCAGTACTTC. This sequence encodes CASSLYRDEQYF.

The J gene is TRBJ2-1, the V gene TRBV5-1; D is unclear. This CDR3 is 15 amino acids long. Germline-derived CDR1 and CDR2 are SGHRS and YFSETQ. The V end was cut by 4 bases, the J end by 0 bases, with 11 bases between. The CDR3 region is CASSGLGLSYNEQFF. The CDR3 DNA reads TGCGCCAGCAGCGGATTGGGCCTCTCCTACAATGAGCAGTTCTTC.

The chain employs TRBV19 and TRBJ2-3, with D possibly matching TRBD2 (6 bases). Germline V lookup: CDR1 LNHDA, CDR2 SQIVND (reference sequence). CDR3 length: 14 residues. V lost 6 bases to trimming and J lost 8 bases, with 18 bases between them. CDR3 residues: CASRLARLEGTQYF. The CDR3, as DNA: TGTGCCAGTAGGCTAGCCCGTCTGGAGGGTACGCAGTATTTT.

Here the CDR3 DNA reads TGTGCCAGCTCACCCGACAGGGATCGCTACGAGCAGTACTTC. The encoded protein is CASSPDRDRYEQYF. V is TRBV18 and J is TRBJ2-7; 7 bases match TRBD1. The V gene's germline CDR1 is KGHSH and CDR2 LQKENI. The CDR3 contains 14 residues. Losses at the gene ends were 3 bases for V and 3 bases for J; bases not matched to a gene: 5. Filled out from reference TRBV18 and TRBJ2-7, the complete variable domain reads NAGVMQNPRHLVRRRGQEARLRCSPMKGHSHVYWYRQLPEEGLKFMVYLQKENIIDESGMPKERFSAEFPKEGPSILRIQQVVRGDSAAYFCASSPDRDRYEQYFGPGTRLTVT.

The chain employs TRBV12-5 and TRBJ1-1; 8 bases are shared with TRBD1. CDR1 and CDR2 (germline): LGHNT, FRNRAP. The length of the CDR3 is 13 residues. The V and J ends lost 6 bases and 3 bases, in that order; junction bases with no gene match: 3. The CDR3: CASGVTGDTEAFF. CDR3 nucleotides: TGTGCTAGTGGGGTGACAGGGGACACTGAAGCTTTCTTT.

CDR3 DNA sequence: TGTGCCAGCAGCGAGGGGGTGTCCTATAATTCACCCCTCCACTTT. This translates into CASSEGVSYNSPLHF. The gene calls are TRBV6-5 and TRBJ1-6; D might be TRBD1 (6 bases). Looked up from germline, CDR1 is MNHEY and CDR2 is SVGAGI. V lost 6 bases and J lost 1, with 10 bases in between. The CDR3 extends over 15 amino acids.